This is a list of T cell receptor beta chains from one sample in a study of beta chain features in type 1 diabetes. Only in-frame clones appear in the TCRdb table, and some are missing; sequencing was by immunoSEQ multiplex PCR. The data hold under 900,000 clones, with 15% to 20% observed a single time. The sample was naive CD4+ T cells from blood. These receptors were collected from a woman aged 18-30 years in good health. CDR3s include the opening cysteine and the closing phenylalanine or tryptophan.

J,V,length,CDR3
TRBJ1-3,TRBV10-3,12,CAISDSGNTIYF
TRBJ2-7,TRBV7-8,13,CASSKSRTYEQYF
TRBJ2-1,TRBV19,14,CASSSMGANNEQFF
TRBJ2-7,TRBV10-3,15,CATIGDRGRLDEQYF
TRBJ2-1,TRBV7-9,13,CASRRSSYNEQFF
TRBJ2-3,TRBV15,17,CATSRDSTGSSTDTQYF
TRBJ2-5,TRBV9,14,CASSDVGAPETQYF
TRBJ2-1,TRBV19,16,CASSPFGLAGYNEQFF
TRBJ2-1,TRBV11-3,13,CASSLGLVGEQFF
TRBJ2-3,TRBV28,13,CASSWGGTDTQYF
TRBJ1-1,TRBV5-4,14,CASSIDRVNTEAFF
TRBJ2-7,TRBV7-6,14,CASSLLADSYEQYF
TRBJ1-2,TRBV4-2,14,CASGNVDKADGYTF
TRBJ2-3,TRBV9,14,CASSVHRVTDTQYF
TRBJ2-1,TRBV18,16,CASSLLVQGRYNEQFF
TRBJ2-7,TRBV7-2,12,CASSPVAVEQYF
TRBJ2-1,TRBV4-2,16,CASSQAGPGLAGEQFF
TRBJ2-5,TRBV6-5,13,CASKSRVQETQYF
TRBJ1-1,TRBV7-6,13,CASSLVLEAEAFF
TRBJ1-2,TRBV2,13,CASIVRERGGYTF
TRBJ2-7,TRBV7-9,12,CASSLGLHEQYF
TRBJ1-2,TRBV19,13,CASSIGANGGYTF
TRBJ2-5,TRBV29-1,15,CSAPEGTASRETQYF
TRBJ2-6,TRBV7-3,18,CASSLRGYESSGANVLTF
TRBJ1-5,TRBV6-1,12,CASSDRVQPQHF